These 32 T cell receptor beta chains came from one sample sequenced in a study of blood T cell repertoires in COVID-19. The assay was immunoSEQ multiplex PCR, and TCRdb's table has in-frame clones only and misses some. Of about 150,000 clones in the sample, over 70% were seen once. Input material: peripheral blood. The origin of the receptors is a man aged 60 to 69 with acute or convalescent COVID-19.

The chain has TRBV14 and TRBJ1-2, with TRBD1 as a possible D gene (5 bases). The CDR3 runs to 15 residues. V lost 5 bases to trimming and J lost 8 bases, with 21 bases between them. Germline assignment: CDR1 SGHDN and CDR2 FVKESK. CDR3 region: CASSNLVGGARGYTF. The DNA of the CDR3 is TGTGCCAGCAGCAACCTTGTCGGTGGGGCGCGGGGCTACACCTTC.

V is TRBV19 and J is TRBJ1-6; TRBD1 matches at 11 bases. The CDR3 totals 16 residues. From germline, CDR1 is LNHDA and CDR2 SQIVND (reference sequence). V was pared by 6 bases and J by 9 bases, with 10 bases of the junction left unmatched. CDR3 sequence: CASRQSGGQGVSPLHF. CDR3 nucleotides: TGTGCCAGTAGGCAATCTGGGGGACAGGGGGTTTCACCCCTCCACTTT.

The chain links TRBV30 to TRBJ2-7; 8 positions match TRBD1. This CDR3 is 14 amino acids long. Germline V gene lookup returns CDR1 GTSNPN and CDR2 SVGIG (reference sequence). V gave up 2 bases and J gave up 5 bases; unmatched junction bases: 8. The CDR3 DNA follows: TGTGCCTGGAGTACTTGGGCAGGGGGCGACGAGCAGTACTTC. It specifies CAWSTWAGGDEQYF.

With respect to this clone: The junction departs from the called germline gene at one end, perhaps through a read error. The rearrangement uses TRBV2 and TRBJ2-3, with TRBD2 identical over 11 bases. Germline V gene sequence: CDR1 SNHLY, CDR2 FYNNEI. The CDR3 length is 15 residues. CDR3 DNA sequence: TGTGCCAGCAGGATTCTAGCGGGAGGCACCGATACGCAGTATTTT. Protein: CASRILAGGTDTQYF.

This clone was seen once. The J gene is TRBJ2-1, the V gene TRBV24-1; 7 nucleotides agree with TRBD2. The CDR3 length is 16 residues. V lost 7 bases and J lost 2; bases outside the gene matches: 10. The germline CDR1 and CDR2 sequences are KGHDR and SFDVKD. In DNA, the CDR3 is TGTGCCACCAGCGAATTCGGACTAGTCCCCTACAATGAGCAGTTCTTC. Translation gives CATSEFGLVPYNEQFF.

CDR3 in DNA: TGTGCCAGCAGTTACGGCCCACAGGGATGGACTGGGGCCAACGTCCTGACTTTC. It translates to CASSYGPQGWTGANVLTF. V gene TRBV6-2 or TRBV6-3 combines with J gene TRBJ2-6; possibly TRBD1 for D (6 bases). The CDR3 sequence is 18 residues long. V was shortened by 2 bases and J by 2 bases, with 16 bases between the two germline ends. The germline V gene has CDR1 MNHEY and CDR2 SVGEGT.

V is TRBV4-2 and J is TRBJ2-5, with D possibly matching TRBD2 (5 bases). V gave up 2 bases and J gave up 4 bases, with 8 bases separating them. The germline V gene has CDR1 LGHNA and CDR2 YNFKEQ. The CDR3 contains 13 residues. The CDR3 coding sequence is TGTGCCAGCAGCCAAACTAGAACAGAGACCCAGTACTTC. Protein: CASSQTRTETQYF.

V and J are TRBV5-6 and TRBJ1-2, with unresolved D. This CDR3 spans 14 amino acids. Per germline, CDR1 SGHDT and CDR2 YYEEEE. Trimming took off 4 bases at V and 0 bases at J, with 10 bases between the two ends. As DNA, the CDR3 is TGTGCCAGCAGCAGCGCGGTTTCTAACTATGGCTACACCTTC. Protein product: CASSSAVSNYGYTF.

The table lists this clone with a few counts. The gene calls are TRBV5-5 and TRBJ1-3, with D possibly matching TRBD1 (6 bases). The CDR3 runs to 16 residues. Looked up from germline, CDR1 is SGHKS and CDR2 is YYEKEE (reference sequence). V gave up 0 bases and J gave up 2 bases, with 12 bases separating them. The CDR3 here is CASSLDRAGAGNTIYF. The CDR3 DNA reads TGTGCCAGCAGCTTGGACAGGGCAGGGGCTGGAAACACCATATATTTT.

The gene calls are TRBV21-1 and TRBJ1-3; the table names TRBD1, a call not compared with the DNA. TRBV21-1 is assigned pseudogene status. The CDR3 consists of 14 residues. The CDR3 DNA reads as TGTGCCAGCAGCAAAGGGGGCACGGGAAACACCATATATTTT. Encoded protein: CASSKGGTGNTIYF.

The chain recombines TRBV5-1 with TRBJ2-6, with 11 positions matching TRBD2. Per germline, CDR1 SGHRS and CDR2 YFSETQ. Trimming at V came to 3 bases and at J to 1 base, leaving 9 bases not matched to a gene. The CDR3 spans 19 residues. The DNA for the CDR3 is TGCGCCAGCAGCTCGACACCGGGACTAGCGGAGTCTGGGGCCAACGTCCTGACTTTC. Residues: CASSSTPGLAESGANVLTF.

In its sample, this clone was seen a few times. The chain is built from TRBV6-2 or TRBV6-3 and TRBJ2-1, with 13 positions matching TRBD2. The CDR3 runs to 15 residues. V lost 4 bases to trimming and J lost 4 bases; unmatched junction nucleotides: 1. Germline-derived CDR1 and CDR2 are MNHEY and SVGEGT. CDR3 coding DNA: TGTGCCAGCAGTTCGGGACTAGCGGGATACAATGAGCAGTTCTTC. As protein: CASSSGLAGYNEQFF.

The J gene is TRBJ2-7, the V gene TRBV5-1; 9 bases align to TRBD2. Germline CDR1 reads SGHRS; CDR2 reads YFSETQ. V gave up 0 bases and J gave up 0 bases; unmatched junction bases: 4. The CDR3 covers 16 residues. CDR3 sequence: CASSLVVSGSSYEQYF. CDR3 coding DNA: TGCGCCAGCAGCTTGGTTGTTAGCGGGAGCTCCTACGAGCAGTACTTC.

The CDR3 DNA sequence: TGTGCCAGCAGCCCTAGCGGGGGGGCCTTTGAGCAGTTCTTC. Its translation: CASSPSGGAFEQFF. This chain links TRBV9 with TRBJ2-1; the match to TRBD2 covers 12 bases. The germline CDR1 and CDR2 sequences are SGDLS and YYNGEE. V gave up 4 bases and J gave up 9 bases; unmatched junction bases: 5. CDR3 length equals 14 residues. Variable domain in full (rest from reference TRBV9 and TRBJ2-1): DSGVTQTPKHLITATGQRVTLRCSPRSGDLSVYWYQQSLDQGLQFLIQYYNGEERAKGNILERFSAQQFPDLHSELNLSSLELGDSALYFCASSPSGGAFEQFFGPGTRLTVL.

This chain connects TRBV6-5 to TRBJ2-7, with 10 bases fitting TRBD2. The CDR3 sequence is 15 residues long. V shed 6 bases and J 1 base; nucleotides not matched to a gene: 6. The germline gives CDR1 MNHEY, CDR2 SVGAGI. This CDR3 is CASRRSTSGSYEQYF. CDR3 bases: TGTGCCAGCAGACGCTCGACTAGCGGGTCCTACGAGCAGTACTTC.

V usage is TRBV28 and J usage is TRBJ2-2, with TRBD1 matching over 7 bases. In germline, CDR1 is MDHEN, CDR2 SYDVKM. The J segment lost 1 base and the V segment lost 6 bases, leaving 2 bases of the junction unmatched. CDR3 size: 14 residues. The CDR3 DNA sequence: TGTGCCAGCAGAAGGACAGGGAACACCGGGGAGCTGTTTTTT. Its translation is CASRRTGNTGELFF.

This chain connects TRBV11-3 to TRBJ2-1; TRBD1 matches 7 bases. Germline V gene data show CDR1 as SGHNT and CDR2 as YENEEA. This CDR3 has 16 amino acids. Trimming at V came to 5 bases and at J to 5 bases, leaving 12 bases not matched to a gene. CDR3 sequence: CASSTSWDSRHNEQFF. CDR3 sequence (DNA): TGTGCCAGCAGCACCTCCTGGGACAGTCGCCACAATGAGCAGTTCTTC.

CDR3 coding DNA: TGTGCCTGGAGCATACAGGGAGAAGGTAGCAATCAGCCCCAGCATTTT. This codes for CAWSIQGEGSNQPQHF. This chain links TRBV30 with TRBJ1-5; a possible D gene is TRBD1 (6 bases). The V gene lost 3 bases and the J gene lost 0 bases, with 15 bases spanning the gap. Per the germline V gene, CDR1 is GTSNPN and CDR2 is SVGIG (reference sequence). CDR3 length: 16 amino acids.

This clone came up a few times. The chain carries TRBV2 and TRBJ2-3; 12 bases agree with TRBD2. The length of the CDR3 is 16 residues. V lost 5 bases, J lost 5 bases, and 8 bases stayed unmatched. Per the germline V gene, CDR1 is SNHLY and CDR2 is FYNNEI. This CDR3 reads CASSWRLAGVGDTQYF. The CDR3 nucleotides read TGTGCCAGCAGTTGGCGACTAGCGGGAGTTGGAGATACGCAGTATTTT.

In nucleotides, the CDR3 is TGTGCCAGCAGTTACTCGACAGGGAGGAATGAAAAACTGTTTTTT. Its translation: CASSYSTGRNEKLFF. The genes are TRBV6-5 and TRBJ1-4; 7 bases are shared with TRBD1. The trim removed 0 bases at V and 5 bases at J, leaving 3 bases unmatched. The germline gives CDR1 MNHEY, CDR2 SVGAGI. The CDR3 spans 15 residues.

The chain links TRBV19 to TRBJ1-2; TRBD1 is a possible D gene (6 bases). Per the germline V gene, CDR1 is LNHDA and CDR2 is SQIVND (reference sequence). The CDR3 has 11 residues. Deletions cut 9 bases from V and 2 bases from J, with 7 bases between. The CDR3 here is CASRGNYGYTF. CDR3 coding DNA: TGTGCCAGCAGGGGCAACTATGGCTACACCTTC.

This chain joins TRBV5-1 and TRBJ1-2; maybe TRBD1 (6 bases). The CDR3 totals 13 residues. Germline CDR1 reads SGHRS; CDR2 reads YFSETQ. V was clipped by 0 bases and J by 3 bases, with 6 bases between them. CDR3 residues: CASSLGQDYGYTF. The CDR3 DNA reads TGCGCCAGCAGCTTGGGACAGGACTATGGCTACACCTTC. Full variable domain (missing parts from reference TRBV5-1 and TRBJ1-2): KAGVTQTPRYLIKTRGQQVTLSCSPISGHRSVSWYQQTPGQGLQFLFEYFSETQRNKGNFPGRFSGRQFSNSRSEMNVSTLELGDSALYLCASSLGQDYGYTFGSGTRLTVV.

The chain uses TRBV19 and TRBJ1-1; D possibly corresponds to TRBD1 (6 bases). The CDR3 sequence is 14 residues long. CDR1 and CDR2 (germline): LNHDA, SQIVND (reference sequence). V was trimmed by 3 bases and J by 4 bases, leaving 12 bases between them. The CDR3 protein is CASSINGGPTEAFF. CDR3 DNA: TGTGCCAGTAGTATCAACGGGGGGCCCACTGAAGCTTTCTTT.

In nucleotides, the CDR3 is TGTGCCAGCAGTATGCCGGGACAGGGGGAAGTTGGCTACACCTTC. It is translated as CASSMPGQGEVGYTF. The V and J genes are TRBV28 and TRBJ1-2; 11 nucleotides agree with TRBD1. V dropped 5 bases and J dropped 7; count of bases not matched to a gene: 9. In germline, CDR1 is MDHEN, CDR2 SYDVKM. The CDR3 sequence is 15 residues long.

V gene TRBV10-3 combines with J gene TRBJ1-4; no definite D call. Between the trimmed V and J ends, which lost 0 bases and 0 bases, there was a span of 8 bases. The length of the CDR3 is 16 residues. Germline V gene sequence: CDR1 ENHRY, CDR2 SYGVKD. CDR3: CAISESNGATNEKLFF. CDR3 coding DNA: TGTGCCATCAGTGAGTCGAACGGTGCAACTAATGAAAAACTGTTTTTT.

This chain uses TRBV5-1 with TRBJ1-3, with D possibly TRBD1 on 5 matching bases. Germline CDR1 reads SGHRS; CDR2 reads YFSETQ. There are 14 residues in the CDR3. The ends were cut back, 4 bases at V and 2 bases at J, with 10 bases in the middle. CDR3 sequence: CASSLGEAGNTIYF. The CDR3 DNA is TGCGCCAGCAGCCTAGGGGAGGCTGGAAACACCATATATTTT.

In DNA, the CDR3 is TGTGCCAGCAGCTTCGGAGTCACAGATACGCAGTATTTT. Protein product: CASSFGVTDTQYF. V usage is TRBV7-6 and J usage is TRBJ2-3; D unresolved. V was cut by 3 bases and J by 2 bases, with 6 bases left in between. The CDR3 is made up of 13 amino acids. Germline V gene sequence: CDR1 SGHVS, CDR2 FNYEAQ.

The chain employs TRBV27 and TRBJ2-2; no firm D call. Trimming stripped 6 bases from V and 4 bases from J, with 3 bases between. Per germline, CDR1 MNHEY and CDR2 SMNVEV (reference sequence). The CDR3 is made up of 11 amino acids. The CDR3 reads CASRATGELFF. CDR3 DNA sequence: TGTGCCAGCAGGGCCACCGGGGAGCTGTTTTTT.

This clone has only a few counts. The J gene is TRBJ2-1, the V gene TRBV6-5, with D possibly TRBD1 on 6 matching bases. The length of the CDR3 is 13 residues. Germline V gives CDR1 MNHEY, CDR2 SVGAGI. Trimming left V 8 bases short and J 7 bases short, with 15 bases between. The CDR3 DNA sequence: TGTGCCAGCCGAGGATGGGGGCGAAATGAGCAGTTCTTC. Its translation is CASRGWGRNEQFF.

In its sample, this clone was seen a few times. This sequence joins TRBV29-1 and TRBJ1-1, with D possibly TRBD1 on 6 matching bases. Trimming shortened V by 6 bases and J by 7 bases, and 18 bases separated the two germline ends. Germline V gene sequence: CDR1 SQVTM, CDR2 ANQGSEA. This CDR3 region has 13 residues. DNA of the CDR3: TGCAGCGTGAGCCGGGACAACAGTAATGAAGCTTTCTTT. Its translation is CSVSRDNSNEAFF.

V is TRBV2 and J is TRBJ1-1; no clear D gene. V lost 6 bases and J 1 base, leaving 6 bases between the germline ends. The CDR3 contains 12 residues. Germline-derived CDR1 and CDR2 are SNHLY and FYNNEI. Here the CDR3 reads CASRARNTEAFF. CDR3 sequence (DNA): TGTGCCAGCAGGGCCAGGAACACTGAAGCTTTCTTT.

The chain carries TRBV2 and TRBJ1-6; D perhaps matches TRBD1 (6 bases). CDR3 size: 14 residues. The germline V and J ends were trimmed by 3 bases and 7 bases, with 10 bases remaining between them. Germline values: CDR1 SNHLY, CDR2 FYNNEI. The CDR3 spells CASSDGQRNSPLHF. In nucleotides, the CDR3 is TGTGCCAGCAGTGACGGACAGAGGAATTCACCCCTCCACTTT. The full variable domain, its missing parts supplied by reference TRBV2 and TRBJ1-6, is EPEVTQTPSHQVTQMGQEVILRCVPISNHLYFYWYRQILGQKVEFLVSFYNNEISEKSEIFDDQFSVERPDGSNFTLKIRSTKLEDSAMYFCASSDGQRNSPLHFGNGTRLTVT.